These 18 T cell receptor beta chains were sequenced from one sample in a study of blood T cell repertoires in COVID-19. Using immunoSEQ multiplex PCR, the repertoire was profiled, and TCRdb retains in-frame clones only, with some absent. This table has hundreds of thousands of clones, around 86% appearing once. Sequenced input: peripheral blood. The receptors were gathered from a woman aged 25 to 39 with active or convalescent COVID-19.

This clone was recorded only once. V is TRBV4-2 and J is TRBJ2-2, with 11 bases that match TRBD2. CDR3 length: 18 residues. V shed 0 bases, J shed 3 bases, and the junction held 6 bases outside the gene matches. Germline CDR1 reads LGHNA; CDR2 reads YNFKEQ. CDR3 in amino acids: CASSQDPSGGFYTGELFF. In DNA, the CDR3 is TGTGCCAGCAGCCAAGACCCTAGCGGGGGGTTTTACACCGGGGAGCTGTTTTTT.

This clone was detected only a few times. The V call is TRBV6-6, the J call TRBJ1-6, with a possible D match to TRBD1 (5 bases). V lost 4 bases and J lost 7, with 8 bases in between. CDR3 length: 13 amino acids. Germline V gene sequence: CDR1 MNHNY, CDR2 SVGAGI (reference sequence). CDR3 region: CASSLTENSPLHF. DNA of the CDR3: TGTGCCAGCAGTTTGACAGAAAATTCACCCCTCCACTTT.

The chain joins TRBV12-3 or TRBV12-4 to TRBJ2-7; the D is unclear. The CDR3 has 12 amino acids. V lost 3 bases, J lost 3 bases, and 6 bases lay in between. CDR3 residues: CASSFTFYEQYF. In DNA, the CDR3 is TGTGCCAGCAGTTTCACATTCTACGAGCAGTACTTC.

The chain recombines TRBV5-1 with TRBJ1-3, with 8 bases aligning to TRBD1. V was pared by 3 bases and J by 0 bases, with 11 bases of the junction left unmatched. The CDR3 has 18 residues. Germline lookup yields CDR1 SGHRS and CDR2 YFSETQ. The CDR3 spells CASSSGTGPFSSGNTIYF. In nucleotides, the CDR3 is TGCGCCAGCAGCTCCGGGACAGGCCCCTTTAGCTCTGGAAACACCATATATTTT.

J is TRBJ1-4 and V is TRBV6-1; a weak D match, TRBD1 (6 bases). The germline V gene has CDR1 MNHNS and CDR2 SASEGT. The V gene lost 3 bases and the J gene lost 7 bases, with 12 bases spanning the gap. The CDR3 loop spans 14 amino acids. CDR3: CASSDAGAGEKLFF. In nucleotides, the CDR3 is TGTGCCAGCAGTGACGCGGGGGCAGGTGAAAAACTGTTTTTT.

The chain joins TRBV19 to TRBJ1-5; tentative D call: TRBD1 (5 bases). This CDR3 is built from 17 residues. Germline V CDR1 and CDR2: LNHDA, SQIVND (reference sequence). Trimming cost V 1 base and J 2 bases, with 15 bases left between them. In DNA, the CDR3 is TGTGCCAGTAGTATAGGGGGCAGCGCTGGGGGCAATCAGCCCCAGCATTTT. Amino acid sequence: CASSIGGSAGGNQPQHF.

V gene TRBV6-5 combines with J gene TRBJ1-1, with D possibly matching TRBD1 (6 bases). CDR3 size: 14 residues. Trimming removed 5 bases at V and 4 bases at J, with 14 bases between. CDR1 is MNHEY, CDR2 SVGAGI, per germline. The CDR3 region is CASSLPGEVTEAFF. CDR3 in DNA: TGTGCCAGCAGTCTACCAGGGGAAGTCACTGAAGCTTTCTTT.

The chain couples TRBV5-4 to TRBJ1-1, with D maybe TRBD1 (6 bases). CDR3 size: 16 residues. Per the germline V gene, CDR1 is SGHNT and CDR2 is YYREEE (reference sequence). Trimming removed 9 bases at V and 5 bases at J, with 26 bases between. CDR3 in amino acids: CATTAPTQGVQTEAFF. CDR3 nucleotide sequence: TGTGCCACCACAGCCCCCACACAGGGAGTCCAGACTGAAGCTTTCTTT.

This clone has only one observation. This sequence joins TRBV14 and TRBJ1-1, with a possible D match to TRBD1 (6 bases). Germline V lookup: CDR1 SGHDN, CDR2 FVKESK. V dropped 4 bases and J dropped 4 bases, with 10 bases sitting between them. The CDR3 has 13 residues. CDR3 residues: CASSRVQGTEAFF. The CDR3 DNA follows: TGTGCCAGCAGCCGCGTACAGGGCACTGAAGCTTTCTTT.

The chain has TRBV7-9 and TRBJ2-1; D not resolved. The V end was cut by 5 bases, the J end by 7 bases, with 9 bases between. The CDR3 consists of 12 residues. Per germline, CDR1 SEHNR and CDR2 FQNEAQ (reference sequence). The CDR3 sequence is CASSLERNEQFF. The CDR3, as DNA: TGTGCCAGCAGCCTAGAGAGGAATGAGCAGTTCTTC.

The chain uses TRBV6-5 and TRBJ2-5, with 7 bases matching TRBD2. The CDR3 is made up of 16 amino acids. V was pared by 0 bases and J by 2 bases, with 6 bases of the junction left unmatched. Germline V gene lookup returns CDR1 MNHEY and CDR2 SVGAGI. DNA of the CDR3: TGTGCCAGCAGTTACTCGCAGACTAGCCTACAAGAGACCCAGTACTTC. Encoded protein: CASSYSQTSLQETQYF.

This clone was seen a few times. The CDR3 nucleotides read TGCGCCAGCAGCTTGGACGGAGGCGGAGGGGCCTACGAGCAGTACTTC. Amino acid sequence: CASSLDGGGGAYEQYF. The chain joins TRBV5-1 to TRBJ2-7; D is possibly TRBD2 (6 bases). From germline, CDR1 is SGHRS and CDR2 YFSETQ. V shed 0 bases and J shed 2 bases, with 15 bases lying between them. The CDR3 covers 16 residues.

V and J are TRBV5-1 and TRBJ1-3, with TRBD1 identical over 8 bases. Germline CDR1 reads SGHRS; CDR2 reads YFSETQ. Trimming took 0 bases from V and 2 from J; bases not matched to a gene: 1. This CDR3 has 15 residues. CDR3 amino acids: CASSLETGAGNTIYF. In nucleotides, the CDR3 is TGCGCCAGCAGCTTGGAGACAGGGGCTGGAAACACCATATATTTT.

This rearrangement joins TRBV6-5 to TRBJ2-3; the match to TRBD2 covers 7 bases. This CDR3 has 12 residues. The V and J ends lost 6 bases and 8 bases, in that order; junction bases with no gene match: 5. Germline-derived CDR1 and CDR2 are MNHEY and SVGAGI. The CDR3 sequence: CASRPTSSTQYF. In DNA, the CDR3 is TGTGCCAGCAGGCCGACTAGCAGTACGCAGTATTTT.

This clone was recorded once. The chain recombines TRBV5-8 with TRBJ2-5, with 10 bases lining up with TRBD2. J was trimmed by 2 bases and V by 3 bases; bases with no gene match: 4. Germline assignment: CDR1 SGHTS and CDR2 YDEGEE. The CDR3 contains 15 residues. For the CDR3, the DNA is TGTGCCAGCAGCTCGGGACTAGCGCCACAAGAGACCCAGTACTTC. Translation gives CASSSGLAPQETQYF.

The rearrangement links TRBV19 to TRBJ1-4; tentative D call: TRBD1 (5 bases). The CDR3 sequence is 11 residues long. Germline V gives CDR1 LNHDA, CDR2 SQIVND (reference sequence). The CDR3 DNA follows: TGTGCGGCAGGGTGGTTTGAAAAACTGTTTTTT. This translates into CAAGWFEKLFF.

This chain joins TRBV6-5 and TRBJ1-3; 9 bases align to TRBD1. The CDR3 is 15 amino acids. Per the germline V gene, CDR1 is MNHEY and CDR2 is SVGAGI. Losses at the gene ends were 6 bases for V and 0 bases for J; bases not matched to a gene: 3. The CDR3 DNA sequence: TGTGCCAGCAGGCAGGACAGGGGCTCTGGAAACACCATATATTTT. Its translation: CASRQDRGSGNTIYF.

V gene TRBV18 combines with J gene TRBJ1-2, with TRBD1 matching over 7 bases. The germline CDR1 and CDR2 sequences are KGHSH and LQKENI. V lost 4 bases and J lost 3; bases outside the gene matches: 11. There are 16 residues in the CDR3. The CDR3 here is CASSRTGQVTDYGYTF. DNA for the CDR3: TGTGCCAGCTCACGTACAGGACAGGTCACGGACTATGGCTACACCTTC. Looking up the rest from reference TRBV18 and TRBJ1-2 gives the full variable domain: NAGVMQNPRHLVRRRGQEARLRCSPMKGHSHVYWYRQLPEEGLKFMVYLQKENIIDESGMPKERFSAEFPKEGPSILRIQQVVRGDSAAYFCASSRTGQVTDYGYTFGSGTRLTVV.